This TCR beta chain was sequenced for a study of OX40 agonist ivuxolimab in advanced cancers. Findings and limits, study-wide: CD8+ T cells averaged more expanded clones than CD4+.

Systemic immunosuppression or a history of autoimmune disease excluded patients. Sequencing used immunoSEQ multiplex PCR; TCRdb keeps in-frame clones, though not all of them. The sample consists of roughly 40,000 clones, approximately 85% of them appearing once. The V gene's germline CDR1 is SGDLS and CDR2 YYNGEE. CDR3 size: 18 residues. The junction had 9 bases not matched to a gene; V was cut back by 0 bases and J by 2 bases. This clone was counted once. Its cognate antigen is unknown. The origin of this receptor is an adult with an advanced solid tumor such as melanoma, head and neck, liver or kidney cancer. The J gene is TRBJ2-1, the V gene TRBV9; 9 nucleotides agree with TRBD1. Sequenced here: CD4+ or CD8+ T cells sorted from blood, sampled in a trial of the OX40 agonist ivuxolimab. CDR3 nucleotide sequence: TGTGCCAGCAGCGTAGGTATCGGACAGGGGTTTCCCTACAATGAGCAGTTCTTC. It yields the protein CASSVGIGQGFPYNEQFF.